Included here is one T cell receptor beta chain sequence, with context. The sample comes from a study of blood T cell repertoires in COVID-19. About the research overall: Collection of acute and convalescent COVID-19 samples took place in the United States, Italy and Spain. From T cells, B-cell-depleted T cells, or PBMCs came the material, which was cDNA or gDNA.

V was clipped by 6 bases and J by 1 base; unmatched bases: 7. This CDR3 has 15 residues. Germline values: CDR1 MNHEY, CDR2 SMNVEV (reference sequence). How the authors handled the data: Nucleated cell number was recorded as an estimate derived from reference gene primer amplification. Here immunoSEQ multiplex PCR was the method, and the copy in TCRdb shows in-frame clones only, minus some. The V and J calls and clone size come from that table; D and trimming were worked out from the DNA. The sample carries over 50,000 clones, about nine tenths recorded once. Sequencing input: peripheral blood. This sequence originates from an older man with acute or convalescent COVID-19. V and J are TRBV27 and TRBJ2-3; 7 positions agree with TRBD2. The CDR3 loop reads CASSSPRGGTDTQYF. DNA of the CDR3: TGTGCCAGCAGCTCGCCCCGGGGGGGCACAGATACGCAGTATTTT.